Listed below are T cell receptor beta chains from one sample, sequenced in a study of cytotoxic CD8 clonotypes in ibrutinib-treated CLL. Assay used: immunoSEQ multiplex PCR; TCRdb lists only in-frame clones, some missing. This sample has approximately 190,000 clones, with just under 80% found just once. Sequences were derived from PBMCs, sampled after 12 months of ibrutinib treatment. Source of these receptors: a human donor with chronic lymphocytic leukemia. CDR3s include the opening cysteine and the closing phenylalanine or tryptophan. Fields, in order: J gene, clone size, D gene, V gene, CDR3 DNA, CDR3 protein. A D gene is named only where the DNA matches it firmly. The size of a clone is reported for some rows only, either as once, few or many, or as a class for expanded clones.

TRBJ2-5	medium-sized	TRBD2	TRBV7-8	TGTGCCAGCAGCCTAGAGGTAGCGGGCGAGACCCAGTACTTC	CASSLEVAGETQYF
TRBJ2-1	NA	NA	TRBV9	TGTGCCAGCAGCCCGCTGGACAATGAGCAGTTCTTC	CASSPLDNEQFF
TRBJ2-2	NA	NA	TRBV27	TGTGCCAGCAGTTTTCTGGGGGAGACCGGGGAGCTGTTTTTT	CASSFLGETGELFF
TRBJ2-5	NA	NA	TRBV9	TGTGCCAGCAGCGTAGCTACTCGCCACCAAGAGACCCAGTACTTC	CASSVATRHQETQYF
TRBJ2-3	NA	NA	TRBV6-5	TGTGCCAGCAGTTACCGGGGAAGCACAGATACGCAGTATTTT	CASSYRGSTDTQYF
TRBJ2-7	NA	NA	TRBV2	TGTGCCAGCAGTGAAGGACAAATCTGGGGGGACAGCTTTTCCTACGAGCAGTACTTC	CASSEGQIWGDSFSYEQYF
TRBJ2-1	NA	NA	TRBV6-6	TGTGCCAGCTGGGGCGAAGGTTTCAAGTTCTTC	CASWGEGFKFF
TRBJ2-7	NA	TRBD1	TRBV18	TGTGCCAGCTCACCAGTGGGGACAGGGGGCTCCGGGGGAGGCTACGAGCAGTACTTC	CASSPVGTGGSGGGYEQYF
TRBJ1-4	NA	TRBD1	TRBV18	TGTGCCAGCTCACCCCACCCGCTCGGGACAGGGGATGAAAAACTGTTTTTT	CASSPHPLGTGDEKLFF
TRBJ2-1	NA	TRBD2	TRBV5-3	TGTGCCAGAAGCTTTCCCCCGCTATTGAGACTAGCGGGAGGGCGATCGAGTGAGCAGTTCTTC	CARSFPPLLRLAGGRSSEQFF
TRBJ1-3	NA	TRBD1	TRBV30	TGTGCCTGGAGAGGGGGCGGTGGAAACACCATATATTTT	CAWRGGGGNTIYF
TRBJ1-2	NA	NA	TRBV28	TGTGCCAGCAGTTTAGGGTTTAACTATGGCTACACCTTC	CASSLGFNYGYTF
TRBJ1-2	many	NA	TRBV11-2	TGTGCCAGCAGCTTAGGGCAGGGTACCTACTATGGCTACACCTTC	CASSLGQGTYYGYTF
TRBJ1-3	NA	TRBD1	TRBV5-3	TGTGCCAGAAGCTTAGGGGGACAGGACCGTCCTTCCTCTGGAAACACCATATATTTT	CARSLGGQDRPSSGNTIYF
TRBJ2-5	NA	NA	TRBV9	TGTGCCAGTGGGGGTGGGTTTTCGTGGGAGACCCAGTACTTC	CASGGGFSWETQYF
TRBJ1-1	once	TRBD1	TRBV6-5	TGTGCCAGCAGTGCCGACAGGGAGGTCACTGAAGCTTTCTTT	CASSADREVTEAFF
TRBJ2-7	NA	NA	TRBV6-4	TGTGCCACACCACTCCGACGTAGGGAGGAGGGCGGTAGCTACGAGCAGTACTTC	CATPLRRREEGGSYEQYF
TRBJ2-7	NA	NA	TRBV13	TGTGCCAGCAGCTTAGGGTGGTTGTTACCGCCCGCCTACGAGCAGTACTTC	CASSLGWLLPPAYEQYF
TRBJ2-6	NA	NA	TRBV18	TGTGCCAGCTCACCACCAGGGAAGAGCTCTGGGGCCAACGTCCTGACTTTC	CASSPPGKSSGANVLTF
TRBJ2-7	NA	NA	TRBV2	TGTGCCAGCAGCTTGGAGGGGGGGATCCACGAGCAGTACTTC	CASSLEGGIHEQYF
TRBJ1-3	NA	NA	TRBV10-3	TGTGCCATCAGTGGATACGCGGGCTCTGGAAACACCATATATTTT	CAISGYAGSGNTIYF
TRBJ2-7	NA	TRBD2	TRBV19	TGTGCCAGTAGTATAGGACTAGCGGGAACCTACGAGCAGTACTTC	CASSIGLAGTYEQYF
TRBJ2-7	NA	TRBD2	TRBV28	TGTGCCAGCAGCCTCCCTCTCAGCGGGAGGGTTGACGAGCAGTACTTC	CASSLPLSGRVDEQYF
TRBJ1-2	NA	NA	TRBV6-4	TGTGCCAGCATGAACCTCAGGGTAGGTAACTATGGCTACACCTTC	CASMNLRVGNYGYTF
TRBJ1-1	NA	TRBD1	TRBV2	TGTGCCAGCAGTGCACCCGGGACAGGGTCTGAAGCTTTCTTT	CASSAPGTGSEAFF
TRBJ2-5	NA	NA	TRBV7-9	TGTGCCAGCAGCTTCTTCCAGGGCCAAGAGACCCAGTACTTC	CASSFFQGQETQYF
TRBJ2-7	NA	NA	TRBV5-4	TGTGCCAGCAGCCGGACACAGGGTTACGAGCAGTACTTC	CASSRTQGYEQYF
TRBJ2-3	NA	TRBD2	TRBV27	TGTGCCAGCAGTTTATGGGGCGGGGGGGGCACAGATACGCAGTATTTT	CASSLWGGGGTDTQYF
TRBJ1-4	NA	TRBD1	TRBV5-4	TGTGCCAGCAGCCCTGGACAGGGGGCCGGTGAAAAACTGTTTTTT	CASSPGQGAGEKLFF
TRBJ2-1	NA	NA	TRBV5-6	TGTGCCAGCAGCTTGAGGTGGAGGGAAACCTACAATGAGCAGTTCTTC	CASSLRWRETYNEQFF
TRBJ1-3	NA	NA	TRBV19	TGTGCCAGTAGTTCACTGATGGGACGGCTGTTCGGAAACACCATATATTTT	CASSSLMGRLFGNTIYF
TRBJ1-1	NA	TRBD1	TRBV28	TGTGCCAGCTCCGGCTGGGGGACAGGGGCCACTGAAGCTTTCTTT	CASSGWGTGATEAFF
TRBJ2-7	NA	TRBD1	TRBV5-5	TGTGCCAGCAGCTCCAACCCGGACAGGACCTACGAGCAGTACTTC	CASSSNPDRTYEQYF
TRBJ1-6	NA	TRBD1	TRBV6-1	TGTGCCAGCACCCCCCGGACAGGGGGTTCACCCCTCCACTTT	CASTPRTGGSPLHF
TRBJ1-6	NA	NA	TRBV20-1	TGCAGTGCCGCGACACAATCACCCCTCCACTTT	CSAATQSPLHF
TRBJ1-2	NA	NA	TRBV28	TGTGCCACCTACAGTTCTGGCTACACCTTC	CATYSSGYTF
TRBJ1-1	NA	TRBD1	TRBV28	TGTGCCAGCAGGACCCCGACAGGGAGTGATGGAGAAGCTTTCTTT	CASRTPTGSDGEAFF
TRBJ2-1	NA	TRBD2	TRBV7-6	TGTGCCAGCAGCTTGCTTCTAGCGGGGGGCGGGGAGCAGTTCTTC	CASSLLLAGGGEQFF
TRBJ2-7	NA	NA	TRBV4-1	TGCGCCAGCAGCCAAGAGGTGGTATACTACGAGCAGTACTTC	CASSQEVVYYEQYF
TRBJ1-1	NA	NA	TRBV2	TGTGCCAGCAGTGAACGTACAGGGATATGGATGGCTTTCTTT	CASSERTGIWMAFF